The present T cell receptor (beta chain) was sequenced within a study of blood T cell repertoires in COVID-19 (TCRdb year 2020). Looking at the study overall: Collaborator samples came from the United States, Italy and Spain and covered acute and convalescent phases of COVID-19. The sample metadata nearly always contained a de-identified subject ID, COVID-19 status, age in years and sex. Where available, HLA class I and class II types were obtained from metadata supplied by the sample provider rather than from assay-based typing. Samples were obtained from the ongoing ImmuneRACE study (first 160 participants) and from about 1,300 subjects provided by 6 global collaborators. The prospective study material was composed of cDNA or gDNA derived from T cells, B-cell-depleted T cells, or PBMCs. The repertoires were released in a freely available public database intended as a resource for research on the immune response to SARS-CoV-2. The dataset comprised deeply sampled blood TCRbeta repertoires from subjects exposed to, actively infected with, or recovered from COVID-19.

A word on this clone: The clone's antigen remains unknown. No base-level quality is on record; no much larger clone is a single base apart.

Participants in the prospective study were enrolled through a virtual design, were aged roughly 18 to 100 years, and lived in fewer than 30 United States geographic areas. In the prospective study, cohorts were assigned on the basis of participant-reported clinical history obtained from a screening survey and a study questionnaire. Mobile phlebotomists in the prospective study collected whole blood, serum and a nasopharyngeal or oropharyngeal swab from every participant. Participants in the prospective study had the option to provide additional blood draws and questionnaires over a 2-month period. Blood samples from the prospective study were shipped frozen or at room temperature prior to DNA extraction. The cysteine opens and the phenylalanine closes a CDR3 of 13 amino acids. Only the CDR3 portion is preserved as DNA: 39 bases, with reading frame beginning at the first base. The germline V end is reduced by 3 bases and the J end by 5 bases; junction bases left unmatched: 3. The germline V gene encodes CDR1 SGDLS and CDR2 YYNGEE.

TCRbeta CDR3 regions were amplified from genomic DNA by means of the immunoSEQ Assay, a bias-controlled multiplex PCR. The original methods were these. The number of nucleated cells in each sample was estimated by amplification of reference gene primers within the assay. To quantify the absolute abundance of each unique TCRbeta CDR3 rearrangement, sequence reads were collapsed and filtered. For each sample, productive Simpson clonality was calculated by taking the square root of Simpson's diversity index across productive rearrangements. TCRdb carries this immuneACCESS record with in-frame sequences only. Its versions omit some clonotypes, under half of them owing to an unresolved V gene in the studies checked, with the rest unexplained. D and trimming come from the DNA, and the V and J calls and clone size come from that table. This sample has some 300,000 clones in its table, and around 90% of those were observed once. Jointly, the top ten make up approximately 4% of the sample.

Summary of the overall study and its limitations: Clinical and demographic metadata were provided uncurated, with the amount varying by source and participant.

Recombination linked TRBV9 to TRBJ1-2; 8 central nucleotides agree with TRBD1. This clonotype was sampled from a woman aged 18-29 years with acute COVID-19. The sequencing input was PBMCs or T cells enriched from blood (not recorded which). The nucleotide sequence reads TGTGCCAGCAGCGGGACAGGGCGGTATGGCTACACCTTC. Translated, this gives CASSGTGRYGYTF.